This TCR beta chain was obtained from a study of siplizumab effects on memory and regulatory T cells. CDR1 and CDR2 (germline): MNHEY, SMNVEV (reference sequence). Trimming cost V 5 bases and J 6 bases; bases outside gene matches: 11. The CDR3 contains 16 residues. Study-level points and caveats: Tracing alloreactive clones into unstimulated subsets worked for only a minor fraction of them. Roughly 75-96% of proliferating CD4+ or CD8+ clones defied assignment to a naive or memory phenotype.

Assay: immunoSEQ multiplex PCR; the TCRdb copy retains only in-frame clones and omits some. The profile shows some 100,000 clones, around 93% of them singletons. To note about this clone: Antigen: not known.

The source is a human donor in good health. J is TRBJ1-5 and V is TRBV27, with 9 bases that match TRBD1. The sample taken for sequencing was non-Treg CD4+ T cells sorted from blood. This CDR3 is CASSGNTGTGIQPQHF. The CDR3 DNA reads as TGTGCCAGCAGTGGAAATACCGGGACAGGGATTCAGCCCCAGCATTTT.